The rows below give T cell receptor beta chains drawn from one sample of a study of cytomegalovirus exposure and HLA in healthy donors. The method was immunoSEQ multiplex PCR; TCRdb's version includes in-frame clones alone and lacks a portion of them. The sample shows around 57,000 clones, and approximately 9.9% sits with its ten largest clones. Material for sequencing was PBMCs. These receptors were collected from a woman aged 50 to 60 in good health and CMV-seropositive. Both conserved end residues are part of each CDR3. The D gene is left open where the match is weak.

j_gene: TRBJ2-7; d_gene: NA; v_gene: TRBV28; CDR3nt: TGTGCCAGCAGGACTAACACTCCTCCCTACGAGCAGTACTTC; CDR3aa: CASRTNTPPYEQYF
j_gene: TRBJ1-1; d_gene: TRBD1; v_gene: TRBV6-1; CDR3nt: TGTGCCAGCGGTCCTGGGACAGGGAACACTGAAGCTTTCTTT; CDR3aa: CASGPGTGNTEAFF
j_gene: TRBJ2-7; d_gene: TRBD1; v_gene: TRBV6-4; CDR3nt: TGTGCCAGCAGCCGGGACAGGGGGGACGAGCAGTACTTC; CDR3aa: CASSRDRGDEQYF
j_gene: TRBJ2-3; d_gene: NA; v_gene: TRBV6-1; CDR3nt: TGTGCCAGCAGTGAAATGGTCTGGAGTTCCTTACGCACAGATACGCAGTATTTT; CDR3aa: CASSEMVWSSLRTDTQYF
j_gene: TRBJ2-3; d_gene: NA; v_gene: TRBV11-1; CDR3nt: TGTGCCAGCAGCTTGAGAGATACGCAGTATTTT; CDR3aa: CASSLRDTQYF
j_gene: TRBJ1-6; d_gene: NA; v_gene: TRBV19; CDR3nt: TGTGCCAGTAGACAGGACCCGACCTCCTCCTATAATTCACCCCTCCACTTT; CDR3aa: CASRQDPTSSYNSPLHF
j_gene: TRBJ2-7; d_gene: NA; v_gene: TRBV7-2; CDR3nt: TGTGCCAGCAGCCTAGTGGGACTCGAGCAGTACTTC; CDR3aa: CASSLVGLEQYF
j_gene: TRBJ2-3; d_gene: TRBD2; v_gene: TRBV15; CDR3nt: TGTGCCACCAGCCCCCGGGGACTAGCGCTAGACCCCACAGATACGCAGTATTTT; CDR3aa: CATSPRGLALDPTDTQYF
j_gene: TRBJ1-1; d_gene: TRBD1; v_gene: TRBV18; CDR3nt: TGTGCCAGCTCACACGGACAGGGGGCAGTGAACACTGAAGCTTTCTTT; CDR3aa: CASSHGQGAVNTEAFF
j_gene: TRBJ2-3; d_gene: TRBD1; v_gene: TRBV2; CDR3nt: TGTGCCAGCAGTGAAAGACAGGGCGGCACAGATACGCAGTATTTT; CDR3aa: CASSERQGGTDTQYF
j_gene: TRBJ1-4; d_gene: NA; v_gene: TRBV30; CDR3nt: TGCGCCTGGAGTCAGGATAGGGGCTCTAATGAAAAACTGTTTTTT; CDR3aa: CAWSQDRGSNEKLFF
j_gene: TRBJ2-3; d_gene: TRBD1; v_gene: TRBV5-1; CDR3nt: TGCGCCAGCAGCCGGACAGGGTCTAGCACAGATACGCAGTATTTT; CDR3aa: CASSRTGSSTDTQYF
j_gene: TRBJ2-7; d_gene: TRBD2; v_gene: TRBV30; CDR3nt: TGTGCCTGGAACGGGGGGTCGTACGAGCAGTACTTC; CDR3aa: CAWNGGSYEQYF
j_gene: TRBJ1-6; d_gene: NA; v_gene: TRBV19; CDR3nt: TGTGCCAGTAGCCTAATTTCCGTCAATTCACCCCTCCACTTT; CDR3aa: CASSLISVNSPLHF
j_gene: TRBJ2-1; d_gene: TRBD2; v_gene: TRBV29-1; CDR3nt: TGCAGCGTCTCCGGGACTAGTTTCAATGAGCAGTTCTTC; CDR3aa: CSVSGTSFNEQFF
j_gene: TRBJ1-1; d_gene: NA; v_gene: TRBV7-2; CDR3nt: TGTGCCAGCAGCTTAGGGATCGGGGGCACTGAAGCTTTCTTT; CDR3aa: CASSLGIGGTEAFF
j_gene: TRBJ2-7; d_gene: TRBD2; v_gene: TRBV19; CDR3nt: TGTGCCAGTAGTATAGGGACTAGCGGCTCCTACGAGCAGTACTTC; CDR3aa: CASSIGTSGSYEQYF
j_gene: TRBJ1-1; d_gene: NA; v_gene: TRBV13; CDR3nt: TGTGCATTCAGGCAGGGAGGAGGATGGTTCCCTCAGAACACTGAAGCTTTCTTT; CDR3aa: CAFRQGGGWFPQNTEAFF
j_gene: TRBJ1-2; d_gene: TRBD1; v_gene: TRBV30; CDR3nt: TGTGCCTGGAGTTCAACGACAGGGGGTAACTATGGCTACACCTTC; CDR3aa: CAWSSTTGGNYGYTF
j_gene: TRBJ1-2; d_gene: TRBD1; v_gene: TRBV7-9; CDR3nt: TGTGCCAGCAGCTTAAATTTGGGGGACAGGGGGCCCTATGGCTACACCTTC; CDR3aa: CASSLNLGDRGPYGYTF
j_gene: TRBJ1-3; d_gene: NA; v_gene: TRBV30; CDR3nt: TGTGCCTGGCTCACTGCCGGGACTGGAAACACCATATATTTT; CDR3aa: CAWLTAGTGNTIYF
j_gene: TRBJ2-7; d_gene: NA; v_gene: TRBV5-1; CDR3nt: TGCGCCAGCAGCCCACCTAACAAACAGTACGAGCAGTACTTC; CDR3aa: CASSPPNKQYEQYF
j_gene: TRBJ1-1; d_gene: NA; v_gene: TRBV5-8; CDR3nt: TGTGCCAGCAGCCGATCACGACGGGGGACGGTTGAAGCTTTCTTT; CDR3aa: CASSRSRRGTVEAFF
j_gene: TRBJ1-2; d_gene: TRBD1; v_gene: TRBV7-2; CDR3nt: TGTGCCAGCAGCAGGACAGGGGTGGATGGCTACACCTTC; CDR3aa: CASSRTGVDGYTF
j_gene: TRBJ2-4; d_gene: TRBD2; v_gene: TRBV4-1; CDR3nt: TGCGCCAGCAGCCAAGATGGACTAGCGTCGAACATTCAGTACTTC; CDR3aa: CASSQDGLASNIQYF
j_gene: TRBJ2-1; d_gene: TRBD1; v_gene: TRBV18; CDR3nt: TGTGCCAGCTCATCTCAGACAGGGGGGCCGGACAATGAGCAGTTCTTC; CDR3aa: CASSSQTGGPDNEQFF
j_gene: TRBJ1-2; d_gene: NA; v_gene: TRBV6-1; CDR3nt: TGTGCCAGCAGTGAAACGGAGTACTATGGCTACACCTTC; CDR3aa: CASSETEYYGYTF
j_gene: TRBJ2-1; d_gene: TRBD2; v_gene: TRBV15; CDR3nt: TGTGCCACCAGCAGAGGACTAGCGGGGGCCTCGGGGAATGAGCAGTTCTTC; CDR3aa: CATSRGLAGASGNEQFF
j_gene: TRBJ2-1; d_gene: NA; v_gene: TRBV11-2; CDR3nt: TGTGCCAGCAGCTTAGATACCGTAGCTGAGCAGTTCTTC; CDR3aa: CASSLDTVAEQFF
j_gene: TRBJ2-7; d_gene: NA; v_gene: TRBV6-5; CDR3nt: TGTGCCAGCCGGGTGGCCCTCTCCTACGAGCAGTACTTC; CDR3aa: CASRVALSYEQYF
j_gene: TRBJ1-1; d_gene: TRBD1; v_gene: TRBV28; CDR3nt: TGTGCCAGCAGGGACAGGGTGGTGACTGAAGCTTTCTTT; CDR3aa: CASRDRVVTEAFF
j_gene: TRBJ2-7; d_gene: TRBD1; v_gene: TRBV9; CDR3nt: TGTGCCAGCAGCGTAGCTTGGGACAGGGGGCACGAACAGTACTTC; CDR3aa: CASSVAWDRGHEQYF
j_gene: TRBJ1-6; d_gene: TRBD1; v_gene: TRBV27; CDR3nt: TGTGCCAGCAGTTCACAGGGGGAAACACCCCTCCACTTT; CDR3aa: CASSSQGETPLHF
j_gene: TRBJ2-2; d_gene: NA; v_gene: TRBV4-1; CDR3nt: TGCGCCAGCAGCCATTTACAGTCTGTTGGATTGTACACCGGGGAGCTGTTTTTT; CDR3aa: CASSHLQSVGLYTGELFF
j_gene: TRBJ2-5; d_gene: NA; v_gene: TRBV7-2; CDR3nt: TGTGCCAGCAGCTTAGGGGTGGGAGGAGAGACCCAGTACTTC; CDR3aa: CASSLGVGGETQYF
j_gene: TRBJ2-7; d_gene: NA; v_gene: TRBV7-2; CDR3nt: TGTGCCAGCAGCTTTGGGAGGACGTGCCACGAGCAGTACTTC; CDR3aa: CASSFGRTCHEQYF
j_gene: TRBJ1-2; d_gene: NA; v_gene: TRBV30; CDR3nt: TGTGCCTGGAGTCAATTGCAATCGAGCTATAGCTATGGCTACACCTTC; CDR3aa: CAWSQLQSSYSYGYTF
j_gene: TRBJ2-7; d_gene: NA; v_gene: TRBV5-4; CDR3nt: TGTGCCAGCAGGAGGTCGGGGAGCTACGAGCAGTACTTC; CDR3aa: CASRRSGSYEQYF
j_gene: TRBJ1-5; d_gene: NA; v_gene: TRBV27; CDR3nt: TGTGCCAGCAGTCCACAGGGTCAGCCCCAGCATTTT; CDR3aa: CASSPQGQPQHF
j_gene: TRBJ2-5; d_gene: NA; v_gene: TRBV18; CDR3nt: TGTGCCAGCTCCAAGGGACTCCAAGAGACCCAGTACTTC; CDR3aa: CASSKGLQETQYF
j_gene: TRBJ2-7; d_gene: TRBD2; v_gene: TRBV9; CDR3nt: TGTGCCAGCAGCCCCGGGGGGGGCCCCCCCTACGAGCAGTACTTC; CDR3aa: CASSPGGGPPYEQYF
j_gene: TRBJ2-7; d_gene: NA; v_gene: TRBV6-5; CDR3nt: TGTGCCAGCAGTTATCTAACGTCAAGCTCCTACGAGCAGTACTTC; CDR3aa: CASSYLTSSSYEQYF
j_gene: TRBJ2-1; d_gene: NA; v_gene: TRBV4-1; CDR3nt: TGCGCCAGCAGCCAAGTCGGCGGGTTCTCCTACAATGAGCAGTTCTTC; CDR3aa: CASSQVGGFSYNEQFF
j_gene: TRBJ2-6; d_gene: NA; v_gene: TRBV27; CDR3nt: TGTGCCAGCAGCTTTAGCTCTGGGGCCAACATCCTGACTTTC; CDR3aa: CASSFSSGANILTF
j_gene: TRBJ2-7; d_gene: TRBD2; v_gene: TRBV27; CDR3nt: TGTGCCAGCAGTCCGTCCCGCGGGAGTCGCCACGAGCAGTACTTC; CDR3aa: CASSPSRGSRHEQYF
j_gene: TRBJ2-7; d_gene: TRBD1; v_gene: TRBV18; CDR3nt: TGTGCCAGCTCACCACGACAGGGGATCGTCTACGAGCAGTACTTC; CDR3aa: CASSPRQGIVYEQYF